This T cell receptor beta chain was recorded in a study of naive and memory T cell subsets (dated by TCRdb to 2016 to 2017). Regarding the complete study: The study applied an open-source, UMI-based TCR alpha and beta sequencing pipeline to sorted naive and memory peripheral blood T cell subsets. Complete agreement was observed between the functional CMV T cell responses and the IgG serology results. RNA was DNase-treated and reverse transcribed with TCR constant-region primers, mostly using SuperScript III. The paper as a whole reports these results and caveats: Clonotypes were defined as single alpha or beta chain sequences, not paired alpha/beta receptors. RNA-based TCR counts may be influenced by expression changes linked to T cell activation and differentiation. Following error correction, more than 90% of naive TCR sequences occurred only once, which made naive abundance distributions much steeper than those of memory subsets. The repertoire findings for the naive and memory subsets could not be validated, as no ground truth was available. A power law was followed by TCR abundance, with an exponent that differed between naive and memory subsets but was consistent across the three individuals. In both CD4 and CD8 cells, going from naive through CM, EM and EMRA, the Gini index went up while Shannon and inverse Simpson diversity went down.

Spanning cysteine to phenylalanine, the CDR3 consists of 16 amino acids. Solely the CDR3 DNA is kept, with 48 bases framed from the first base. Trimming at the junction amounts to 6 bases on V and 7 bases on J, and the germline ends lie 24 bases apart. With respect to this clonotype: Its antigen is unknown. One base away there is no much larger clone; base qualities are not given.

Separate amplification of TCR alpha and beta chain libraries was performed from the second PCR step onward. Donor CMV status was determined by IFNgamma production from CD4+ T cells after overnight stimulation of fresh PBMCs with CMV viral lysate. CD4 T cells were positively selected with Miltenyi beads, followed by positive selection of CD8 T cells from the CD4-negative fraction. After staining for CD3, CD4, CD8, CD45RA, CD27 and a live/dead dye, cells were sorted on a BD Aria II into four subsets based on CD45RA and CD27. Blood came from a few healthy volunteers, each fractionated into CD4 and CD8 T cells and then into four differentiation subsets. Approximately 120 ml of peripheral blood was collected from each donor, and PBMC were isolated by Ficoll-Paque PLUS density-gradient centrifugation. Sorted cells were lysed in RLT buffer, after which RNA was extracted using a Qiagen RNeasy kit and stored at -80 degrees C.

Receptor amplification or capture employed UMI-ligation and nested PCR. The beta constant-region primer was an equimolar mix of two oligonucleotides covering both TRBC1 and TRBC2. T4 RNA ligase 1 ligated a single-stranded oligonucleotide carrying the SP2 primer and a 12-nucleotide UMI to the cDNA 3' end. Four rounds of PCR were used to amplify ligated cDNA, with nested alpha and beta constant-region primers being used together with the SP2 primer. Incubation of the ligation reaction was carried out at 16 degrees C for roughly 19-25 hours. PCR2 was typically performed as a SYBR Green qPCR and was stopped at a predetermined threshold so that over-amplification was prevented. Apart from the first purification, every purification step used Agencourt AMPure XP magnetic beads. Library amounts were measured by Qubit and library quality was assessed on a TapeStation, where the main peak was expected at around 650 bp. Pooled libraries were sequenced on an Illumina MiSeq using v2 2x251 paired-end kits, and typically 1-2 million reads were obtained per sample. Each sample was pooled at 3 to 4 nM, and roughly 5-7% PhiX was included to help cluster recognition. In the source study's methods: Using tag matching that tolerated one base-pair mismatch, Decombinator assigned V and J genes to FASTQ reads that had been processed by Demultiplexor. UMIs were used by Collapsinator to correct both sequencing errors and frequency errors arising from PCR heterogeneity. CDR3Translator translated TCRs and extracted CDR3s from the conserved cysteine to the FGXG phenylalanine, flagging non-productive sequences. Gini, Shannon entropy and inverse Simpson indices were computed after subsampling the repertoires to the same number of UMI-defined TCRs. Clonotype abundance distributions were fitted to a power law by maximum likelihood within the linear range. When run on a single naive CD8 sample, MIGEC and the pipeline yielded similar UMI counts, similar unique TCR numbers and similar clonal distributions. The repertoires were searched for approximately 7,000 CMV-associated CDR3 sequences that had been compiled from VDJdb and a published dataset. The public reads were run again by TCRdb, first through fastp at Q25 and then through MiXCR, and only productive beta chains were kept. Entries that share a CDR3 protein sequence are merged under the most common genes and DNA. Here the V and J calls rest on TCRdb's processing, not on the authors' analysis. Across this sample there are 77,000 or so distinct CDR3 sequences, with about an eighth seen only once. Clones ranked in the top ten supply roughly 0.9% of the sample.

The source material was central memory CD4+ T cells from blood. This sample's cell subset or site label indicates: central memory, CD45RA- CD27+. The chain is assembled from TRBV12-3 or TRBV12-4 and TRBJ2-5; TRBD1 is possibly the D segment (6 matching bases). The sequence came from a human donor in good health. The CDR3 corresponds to CASSSLARGLRPTQYF. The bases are TGTGCCAGCAGCTCTCTTGCCAGGGGCCTACGGCCGACCCAGTACTTC.